This T cell receptor (beta chain) was captured by sequencing in a study of cytomegalovirus exposure and HLA in healthy donors. The CDR3 runs to 16 residues. V was pared by 8 bases and J by 1 base, with 17 bases between. Germline values: CDR1 SGHVS, CDR2 FQNEAQ. Primers: 60 Vbeta forward and 13 Jbeta reverse. Sequenced by immunoSEQ multiplex PCR; TCRdb stores in-frame clones only, minus some. Of roughly 84,000 clones in the sample, 78% were seen once. General study points: In a later analysis, productive TCRs from donors in an Asian-associated ancestry cluster reportedly carried fewer N-insertions than the cohort mean. A later analysis found that most CMV-associated TCR beta chains appeared HLA-restricted.

A note on this clone: The antigen remains unidentified.

This chain links TRBV7-8 with TRBJ2-2; possibly TRBD1 for D (6 bases). This receptor was taken from a male donor in good health and CMV-seropositive. The sample was PBMCs. The CDR3 DNA is TGTGCCAGCCGGTCGTACAGGGAACAGAACACCGGGGAGCTGTTTTTT. Translating it yields CASRSYREQNTGELFF.